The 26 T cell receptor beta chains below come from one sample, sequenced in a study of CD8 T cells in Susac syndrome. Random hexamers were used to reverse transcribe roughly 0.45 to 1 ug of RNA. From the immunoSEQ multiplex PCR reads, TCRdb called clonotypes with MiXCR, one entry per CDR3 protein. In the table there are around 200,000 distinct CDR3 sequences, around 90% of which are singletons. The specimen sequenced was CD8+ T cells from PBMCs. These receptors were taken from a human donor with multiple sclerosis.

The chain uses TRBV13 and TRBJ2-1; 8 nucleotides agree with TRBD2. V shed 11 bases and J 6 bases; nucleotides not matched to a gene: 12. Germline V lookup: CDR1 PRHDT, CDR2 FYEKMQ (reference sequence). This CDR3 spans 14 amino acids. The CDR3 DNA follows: TGTGCCGGGGCAACCAGACTAGCGTTCAATGAGCAGTTCTTC. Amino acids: CAGATRLAFNEQFF.

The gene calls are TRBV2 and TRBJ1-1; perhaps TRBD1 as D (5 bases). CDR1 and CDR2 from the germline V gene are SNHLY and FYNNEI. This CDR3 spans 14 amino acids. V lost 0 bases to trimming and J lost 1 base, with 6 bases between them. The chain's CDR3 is CASSEAGGNTEAFF. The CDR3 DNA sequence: TGTGCCAGCAGTGAAGCTGGGGGGAACACTGAAGCTTTCTTT.

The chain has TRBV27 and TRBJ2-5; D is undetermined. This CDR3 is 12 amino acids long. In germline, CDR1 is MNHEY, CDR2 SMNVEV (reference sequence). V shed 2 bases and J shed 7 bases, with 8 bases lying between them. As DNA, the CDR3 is TGTGCCAGCAGTTTACCGCGCGGGACCCAGTACTTC. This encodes CASSLPRGTQYF.

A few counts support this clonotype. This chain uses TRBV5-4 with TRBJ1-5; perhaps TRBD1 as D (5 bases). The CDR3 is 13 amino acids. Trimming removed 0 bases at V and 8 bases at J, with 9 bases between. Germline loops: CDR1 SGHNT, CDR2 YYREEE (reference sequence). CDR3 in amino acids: CASSLGGGEPQHF. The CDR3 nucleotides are TGTGCCAGCAGCTTGGGGGGGGGTGAGCCCCAGCATTTT.

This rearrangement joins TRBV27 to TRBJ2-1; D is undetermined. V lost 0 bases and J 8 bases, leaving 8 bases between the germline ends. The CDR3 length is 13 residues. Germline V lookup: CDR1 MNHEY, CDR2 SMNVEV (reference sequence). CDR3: CASSLSPLHEQFF. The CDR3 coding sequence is TGTGCCAGCAGTTTATCGCCTCTCCATGAGCAGTTCTTC.

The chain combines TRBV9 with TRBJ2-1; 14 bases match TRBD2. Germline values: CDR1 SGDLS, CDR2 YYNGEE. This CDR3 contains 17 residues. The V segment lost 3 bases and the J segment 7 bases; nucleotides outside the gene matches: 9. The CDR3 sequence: CASSGSTSGGAGNEQFF. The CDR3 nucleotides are TGTGCCAGCAGCGGGTCGACTAGCGGGGGGGCCGGGAATGAGCAGTTCTTC.

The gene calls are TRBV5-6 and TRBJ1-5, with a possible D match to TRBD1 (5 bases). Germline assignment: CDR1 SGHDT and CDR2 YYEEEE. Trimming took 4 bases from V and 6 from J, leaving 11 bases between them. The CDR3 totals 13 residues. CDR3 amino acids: CASSGGVGQPQHF. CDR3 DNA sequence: TGTGCCAGCAGCGGGGGGGTCGGTCAGCCCCAGCATTTT.

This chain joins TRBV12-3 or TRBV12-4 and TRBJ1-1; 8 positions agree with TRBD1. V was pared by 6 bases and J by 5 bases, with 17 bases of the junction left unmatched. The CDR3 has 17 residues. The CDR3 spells CASSTGGISNPRTEAFF. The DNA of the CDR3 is TGTGCCAGCAGCACAGGGGGTATTTCGAATCCCAGAACTGAAGCTTTCTTT.

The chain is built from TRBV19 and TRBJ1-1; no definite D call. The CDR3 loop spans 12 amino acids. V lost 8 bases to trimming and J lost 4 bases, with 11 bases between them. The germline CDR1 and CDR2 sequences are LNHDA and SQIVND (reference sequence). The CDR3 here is CASLHGVTEAFF. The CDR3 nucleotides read TGTGCCAGTCTACACGGGGTCACTGAAGCTTTCTTT.

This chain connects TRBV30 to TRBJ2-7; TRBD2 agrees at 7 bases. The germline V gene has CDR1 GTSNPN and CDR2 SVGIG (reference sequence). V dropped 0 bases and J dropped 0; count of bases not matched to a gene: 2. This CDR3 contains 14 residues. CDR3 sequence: CAWSVAGLSYEQYF. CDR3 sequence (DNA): TGTGCCTGGAGTGTAGCGGGGCTCTCCTACGAGCAGTACTTC.

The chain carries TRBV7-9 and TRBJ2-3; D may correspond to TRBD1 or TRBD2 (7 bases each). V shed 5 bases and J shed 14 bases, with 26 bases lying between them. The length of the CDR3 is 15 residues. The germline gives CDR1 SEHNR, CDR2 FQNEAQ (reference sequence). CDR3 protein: CASSDGEGQPPGRYF. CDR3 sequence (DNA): TGTGCCAGCAGCGATGGGGAGGGACAGCCACCTGGACGGTATTTT. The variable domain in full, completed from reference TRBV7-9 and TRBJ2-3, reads DTGVSQNPRHKITKRGQNVTFRCDPISEHNRLYWYRQTLGQGPEFLTYFQNEAQLEKSRLLSDRFSAERPKGSFSTLEIQRTEQGDSAMYLCASSDGEGQPPGRYFGPGTRLTVL.

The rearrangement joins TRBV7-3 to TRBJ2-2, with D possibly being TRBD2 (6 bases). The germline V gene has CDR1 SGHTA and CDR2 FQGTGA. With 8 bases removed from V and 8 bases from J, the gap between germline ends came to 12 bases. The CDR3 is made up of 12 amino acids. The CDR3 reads CASGGEAGELFF. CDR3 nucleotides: TGTGCCAGCGGCGGGGAAGCAGGGGAGCTGTTTTTT.

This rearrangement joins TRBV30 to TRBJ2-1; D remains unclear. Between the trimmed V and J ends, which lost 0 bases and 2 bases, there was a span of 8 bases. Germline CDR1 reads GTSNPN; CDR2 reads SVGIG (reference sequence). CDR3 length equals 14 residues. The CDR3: CAWSVANPYNEQFF. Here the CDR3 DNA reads TGTGCCTGGAGTGTAGCGAATCCCTACAATGAGCAGTTCTTC.

The CDR3 reads CASSLAPTGPGEQYF. CDR3 bases: TGTGCCAGCAGCTTAGCCCCGACAGGGCCGGGCGAGCAGTACTTC. The chain links TRBV7-9 to TRBJ2-7, with 7 bases matching TRBD1. The CDR3 is made up of 15 amino acids. Unmatched junction bases numbered 8, after V lost 0 bases and J lost 6 bases. Germline V CDR1 and CDR2: SEHNR, FQNEAQ (reference sequence).

In DNA form, the CDR3 reads TGTGCCAGCAGTTCGGATGGCTACACCTTC. Protein product: CASSSDGYTF. The rearrangement joins TRBV6-6 to TRBJ1-2; D is uncertain. This CDR3 spans 10 amino acids. CDR1 and CDR2 (germline): MNHNY, SVGAGI (reference sequence). With 4 bases removed from V and 6 bases from J, the gap between germline ends came to 3 bases.

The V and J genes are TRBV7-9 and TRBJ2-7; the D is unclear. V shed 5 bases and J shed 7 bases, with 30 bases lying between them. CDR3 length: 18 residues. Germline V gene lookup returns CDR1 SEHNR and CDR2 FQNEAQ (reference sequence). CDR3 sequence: CASSVGPYLGQVRTEQYF. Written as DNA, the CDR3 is TGTGCCAGCAGCGTCGGGCCCTACCTGGGCCAAGTCCGTACAGAGCAGTACTTC.

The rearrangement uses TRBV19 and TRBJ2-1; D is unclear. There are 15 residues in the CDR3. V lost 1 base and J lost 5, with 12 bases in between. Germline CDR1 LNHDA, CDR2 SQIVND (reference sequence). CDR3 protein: CASSIGSLGNNEQFF. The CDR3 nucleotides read TGTGCCAGTAGTATAGGTTCGCTAGGGAACAATGAGCAGTTCTTC.

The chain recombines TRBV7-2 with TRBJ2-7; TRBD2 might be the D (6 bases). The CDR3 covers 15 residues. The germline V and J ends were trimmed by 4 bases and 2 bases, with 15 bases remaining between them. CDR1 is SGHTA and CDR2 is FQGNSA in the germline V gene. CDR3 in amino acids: CASSSSRDSPYEQYF. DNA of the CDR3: TGTGCCAGCAGCTCCAGCCGGGACTCCCCCTACGAGCAGTACTTC.

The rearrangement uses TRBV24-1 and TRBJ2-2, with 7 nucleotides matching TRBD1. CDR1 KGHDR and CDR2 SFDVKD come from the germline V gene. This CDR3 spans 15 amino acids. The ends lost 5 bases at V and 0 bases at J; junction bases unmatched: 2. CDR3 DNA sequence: TGTGCCACCAGTGGGGGGACAGCGAACACCGGGGAGCTGTTTTTT. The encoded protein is CATSGGTANTGELFF.

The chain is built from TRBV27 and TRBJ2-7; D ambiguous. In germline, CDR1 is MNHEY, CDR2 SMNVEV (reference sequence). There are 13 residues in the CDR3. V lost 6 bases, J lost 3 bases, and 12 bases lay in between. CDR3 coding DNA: TGTGCCAGCAGCCCCTCCAGAGACTACGAGCAGTACTTC. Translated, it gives CASSPSRDYEQYF.

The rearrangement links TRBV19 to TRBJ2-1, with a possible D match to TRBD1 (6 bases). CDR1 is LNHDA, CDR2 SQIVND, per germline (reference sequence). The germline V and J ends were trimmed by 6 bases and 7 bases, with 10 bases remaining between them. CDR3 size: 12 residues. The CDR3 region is CASSGTGNEQFF. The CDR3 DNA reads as TGTGCCAGTAGCGGTACAGGGAATGAGCAGTTCTTC.

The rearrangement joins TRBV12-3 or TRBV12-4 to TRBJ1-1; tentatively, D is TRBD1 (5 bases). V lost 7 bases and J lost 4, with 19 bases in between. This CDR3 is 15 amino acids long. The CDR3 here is CASTGPPGRSTEAFF. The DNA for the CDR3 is TGTGCCAGCACCGGGCCCCCGGGGCGGAGCACTGAAGCTTTCTTT.

CDR3 region: CATSRGGDYNEQFF. In DNA, the CDR3 is TGTGCCACCAGCAGAGGGGGAGATTACAATGAGCAGTTCTTC. The chain employs TRBV15 and TRBJ2-1; the D gene is possibly TRBD2 (5 bases). Germline loops: CDR1 LNHNV, CDR2 YYDKDF (reference sequence). CDR3 length: 14 residues. Trimming took off 1 base at V and 4 bases at J, with 8 bases between the two ends.

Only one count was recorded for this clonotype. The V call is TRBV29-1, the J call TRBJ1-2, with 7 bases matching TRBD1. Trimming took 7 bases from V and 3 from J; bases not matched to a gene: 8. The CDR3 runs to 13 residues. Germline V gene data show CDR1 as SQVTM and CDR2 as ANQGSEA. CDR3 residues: CSAGRQGDYGYTF. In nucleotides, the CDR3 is TGCAGCGCAGGGAGACAGGGCGACTATGGCTACACCTTC.

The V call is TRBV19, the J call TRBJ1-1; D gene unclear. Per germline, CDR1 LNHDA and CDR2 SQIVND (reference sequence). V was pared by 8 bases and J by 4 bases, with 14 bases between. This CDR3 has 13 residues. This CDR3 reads CASRESRGTEAFF. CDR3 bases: TGTGCCAGTCGGGAATCTCGGGGCACTGAAGCTTTCTTT.

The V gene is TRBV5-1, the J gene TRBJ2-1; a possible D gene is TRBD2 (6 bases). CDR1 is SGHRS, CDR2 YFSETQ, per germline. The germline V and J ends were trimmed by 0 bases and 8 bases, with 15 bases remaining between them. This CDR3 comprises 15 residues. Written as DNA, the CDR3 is TGCGCCAGCAGCTTGGCCCCGGGAGTGAGTGATGAGCAGTTCTTC. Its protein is CASSLAPGVSDEQFF.